This T cell receptor (beta chain) was found in a study of blood T cell repertoires in COVID-19. Study-wide context: Spain, Italy and the United States supplied samples that represented acute and convalescent COVID-19. In each case, the material was cDNA or gDNA derived from T cells, B-cell-depleted T cells, or PBMCs.

Per the study methods: Reference gene primer amplification gave nucleated cell count estimates. The protocol was immunoSEQ multiplex PCR, while the TCRdb copy is restricted to in-frame clones and leaves out a portion. V and J calls and clone size are as listed in that table; D and trimming were resolved from the DNA. This sample has approximately 19,000 clones; roughly 84% occur once, and the top ten carry about 10%. This clone was observed once. The V gene's germline CDR1 is MNHEY and CDR2 SMNVEV (reference sequence). V lost 5 bases and J 0 bases, leaving 17 bases between the germline ends. There are 17 residues in the CDR3.

The specimen was peripheral blood. The clonotype was recovered from a human donor in a cohort sampled during active COVID-19. The donor label of this sample is uncertain. The chain recombines TRBV27 with TRBJ1-3, with D perhaps TRBD1 (6 bases). The CDR3 loop reads CASSPYQGRSSGNTIYF. The CDR3 nucleotides read TGTGCCAGCAGTCCTTATCAGGGGCGGAGCTCTGGAAACACCATATATTTT.